The source of this T cell receptor beta chain is a study of neurological immune-mediated disorders. Study-level findings and limits: A possible signature appeared as one related-CDR3 cluster, in which phylogenetic grouping placed the repertoires of 18 of 34 multiple sclerosis patients.

The authors made cDNA by 5'RACE with 10-nucleotide random UMIs. One entry per CDR3 protein results from TCRdb running MiXCR on the 5' RACE reads. The sample has 40,000 or so distinct CDR3 sequences; more than 2% are singletons. Per the germline V gene, CDR1 is SGHRS and CDR2 is YFSETQ. The CDR3 length is 13 residues. Trimming cost V 4 bases and J 6 bases, with 12 bases left between them. The table lists this clonotype with many counts. Its target is unknown. This receptor was obtained from a middle-aged man with multiple sclerosis. The chain employs TRBV5-1 and TRBJ2-3, with D maybe TRBD2 (5 bases). Sequenced material: PBMCs. CDR3 nucleotides: TGCGCCAGCAGCAGGAGGTCGGGGGATACGCAGTATTTT. Amino acids: CASSRRSGDTQYF.